In its sample, the clone carrying this T cell receptor (beta chain) was seen many times. Antigen specificity is unknown. The missing CDR3 end, 3 residues past where the read stops, is filled in from the germline J gene. This record belongs to a study of T cell clonality in common variable immunodeficiency. Study-level points and caveats: Reportedly, TCR beta sequences from common variable immunodeficiency showed fewer deletions and N-nucleotide insertions. Authors noted CVID clonality's cause needs subpopulation repertoire sequencing. Shared TCRbeta clones were fewer between CVID subjects than controls.

Heparinized whole blood, 5 to 8 ml, came from each donor. The V end lost 4 bases, the J end lost 0 bases, and 13 bases lay between the germline ends. This CDR3 comprises 16 residues. CDR1 MGHRA and CDR2 YSYEKL come from the germline V gene. Libraries were prepared by immunoSEQ multiplex PCR; TCRdb keeps only in-frame clonotypes and omits some of them. Sampling found about 37,000 clones, none seen once. The TCR was taken from a person between 18 and 70 years old in good health. The V gene is TRBV4-1, the J gene TRBJ1-3; D unclear. Source material: peripheral blood mononuclear cells. The CDR3 DNA, read in part, is TGCGCCAGCAGCCCTCAACCCAGGTTCTCTGGAAACACC. Translating gives CASSPQPRFSGNT. From start to end, the CDR3 is CASSPQPRFSGNTIYF.